This T cell receptor beta chain comes out of a study of CD8 T cells in Susac syndrome. cDNA came from 0.5 to 1 ug RNA primed by random hexamers. TCRdb recomputed calls from the immunoSEQ multiplex PCR reads with MiXCR, one row per CDR3 protein. This table has about 400,000 distinct CDR3 sequences, around 85% appearing once. Germline assignment: CDR1 MDHEN and CDR2 SYDVKM. CDR3 length equals 17 residues. V gave up 4 bases and J gave up 2 bases, with 19 bases separating them. Source material: CD8+ T cells from PBMCs. This chain uses TRBV28 with TRBJ2-3; D remains unclear. This sequence originates from a human donor with multiple sclerosis. For the CDR3, the DNA is TGTGCCAGCAGTTCCCCCCCCCGAATACTTAACACAGATACGCAGTATTTT. Translating gives CASSSPPRILNTDTQYF. Looking up the rest from reference TRBV28 and TRBJ2-3 gives the full variable domain: DVKVTQSSRYLVKRTGEKVFLECVQDMDHENMFWYRQDPGLGLRLIYFSYDVKMKEKGDIPEGYSVSREKKERFSLILESASTNQTSMYLCASSSPPRILNTDTQYFGPGTRLTVL.